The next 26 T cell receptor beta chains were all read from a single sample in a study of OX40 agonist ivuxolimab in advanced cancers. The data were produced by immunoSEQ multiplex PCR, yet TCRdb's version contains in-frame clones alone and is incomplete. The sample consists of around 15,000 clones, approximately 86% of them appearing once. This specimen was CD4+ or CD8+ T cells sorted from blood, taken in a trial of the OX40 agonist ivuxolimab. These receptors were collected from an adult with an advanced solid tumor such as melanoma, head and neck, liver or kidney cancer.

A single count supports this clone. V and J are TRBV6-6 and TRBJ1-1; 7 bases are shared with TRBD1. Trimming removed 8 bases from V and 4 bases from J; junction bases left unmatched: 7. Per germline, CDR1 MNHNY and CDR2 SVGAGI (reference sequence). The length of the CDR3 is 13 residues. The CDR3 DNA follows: TGTGCCAGCGGGCAGGGGGAGAGCACTGAAGCTTTCTTT. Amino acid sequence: CASGQGESTEAFF.

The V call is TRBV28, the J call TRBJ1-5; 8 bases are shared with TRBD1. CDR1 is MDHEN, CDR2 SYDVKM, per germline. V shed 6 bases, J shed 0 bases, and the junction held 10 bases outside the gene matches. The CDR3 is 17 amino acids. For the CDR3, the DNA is TGTGCCAGCAGGGACCGGGACAGGTCCTATAGCAATCAGCCCCAGCATTTT. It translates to CASRDRDRSYSNQPQHF. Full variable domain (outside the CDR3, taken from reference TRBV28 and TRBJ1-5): DVKVTQSSRYLVKRTGEKVFLECVQDMDHENMFWYRQDPGLGLRLIYFSYDVKMKEKGDIPEGYSVSREKKERFSLILESASTNQTSMYLCASRDRDRSYSNQPQHFGDGTRLSIL.

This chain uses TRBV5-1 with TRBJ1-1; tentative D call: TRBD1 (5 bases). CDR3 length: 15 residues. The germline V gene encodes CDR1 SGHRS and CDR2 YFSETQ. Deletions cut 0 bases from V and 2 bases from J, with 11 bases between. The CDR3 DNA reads TGCGCCAGCAGCTTGGTGCCTGACAGTAACACTGAAGCTTTCTTT. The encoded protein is CASSLVPDSNTEAFF.

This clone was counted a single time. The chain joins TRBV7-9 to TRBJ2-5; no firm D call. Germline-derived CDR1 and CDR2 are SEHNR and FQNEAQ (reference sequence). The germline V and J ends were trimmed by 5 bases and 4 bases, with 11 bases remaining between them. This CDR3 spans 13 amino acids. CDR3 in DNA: TGTGCCAGCAGCCCCCGCGGTCCAGAGACCCAGTACTTC. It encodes CASSPRGPETQYF.

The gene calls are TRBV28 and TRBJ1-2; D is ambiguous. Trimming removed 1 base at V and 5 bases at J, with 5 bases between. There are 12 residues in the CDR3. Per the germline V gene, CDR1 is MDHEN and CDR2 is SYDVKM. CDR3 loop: CASSLSGYGYTF. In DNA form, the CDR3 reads TGTGCCAGCAGTTTATCAGGTTATGGCTACACCTTC.

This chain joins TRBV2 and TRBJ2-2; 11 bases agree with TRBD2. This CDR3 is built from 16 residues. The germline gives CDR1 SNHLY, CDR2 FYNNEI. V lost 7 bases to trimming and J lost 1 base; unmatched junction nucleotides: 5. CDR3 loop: CASILGLAGNTGELFF. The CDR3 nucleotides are TGTGCCAGCATCCTAGGACTAGCGGGGAACACCGGGGAGCTGTTTTTT.

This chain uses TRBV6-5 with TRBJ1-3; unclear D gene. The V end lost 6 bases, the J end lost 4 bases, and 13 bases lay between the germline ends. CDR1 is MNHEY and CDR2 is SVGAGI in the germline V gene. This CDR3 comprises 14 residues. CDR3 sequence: CASRPTGIGNTIYF. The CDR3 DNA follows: TGTGCCAGCAGACCCACGGGGATCGGAAACACCATATATTTT.

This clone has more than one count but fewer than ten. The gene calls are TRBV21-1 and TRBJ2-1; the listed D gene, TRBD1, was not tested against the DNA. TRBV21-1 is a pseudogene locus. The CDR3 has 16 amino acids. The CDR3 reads CASSMDSLCSYNEQFF. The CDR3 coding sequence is TGTGCCAGCAGCATGGACAGCCTTTGCTCCTACAATGAGCAGTTCTTC.

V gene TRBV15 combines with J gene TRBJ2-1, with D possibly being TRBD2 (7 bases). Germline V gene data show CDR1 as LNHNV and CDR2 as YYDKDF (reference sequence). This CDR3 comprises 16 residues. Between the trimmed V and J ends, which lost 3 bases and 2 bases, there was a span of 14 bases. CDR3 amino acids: CATSRGGRGTYNEQFF. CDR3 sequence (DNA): TGTGCCACCAGCAGGGGGGGGCGTGGCACCTACAATGAGCAGTTCTTC. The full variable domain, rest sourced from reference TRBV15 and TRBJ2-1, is DAMVIQNPRYQVTQFGKPVTLSCSQTLNHNVMYWYQQKSSQAPKLLFHYYDKDFNNEADTPDNFQSRRPNTSFCFLDIRSPGLGDTAMYLCATSRGGRGTYNEQFFGPGTRLTVL.

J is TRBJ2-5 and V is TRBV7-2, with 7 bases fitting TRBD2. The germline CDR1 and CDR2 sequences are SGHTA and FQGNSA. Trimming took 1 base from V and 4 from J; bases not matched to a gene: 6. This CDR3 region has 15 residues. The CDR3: CASSLGDWGGETQYF. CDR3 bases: TGTGCCAGCAGCTTAGGGGACTGGGGGGGAGAGACCCAGTACTTC.

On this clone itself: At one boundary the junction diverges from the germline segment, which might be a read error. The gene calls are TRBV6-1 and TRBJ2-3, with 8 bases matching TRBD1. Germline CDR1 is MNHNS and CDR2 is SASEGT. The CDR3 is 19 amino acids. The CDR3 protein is CASSEDRGIKGTGTDTQYF. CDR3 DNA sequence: TGTGCCAGCAGCGAAGACAGGGGTATTAAGGGAACAGGCACAGATACGCAGTATTTT.

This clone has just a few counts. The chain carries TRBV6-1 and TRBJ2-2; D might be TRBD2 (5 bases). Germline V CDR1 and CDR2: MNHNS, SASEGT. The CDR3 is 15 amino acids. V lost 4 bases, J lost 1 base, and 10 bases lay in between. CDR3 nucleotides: TGTGCCAGCAGTGCGAGGAGCGGGAACACCGGGGAGCTGTTTTTT. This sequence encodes CASSARSGNTGELFF.

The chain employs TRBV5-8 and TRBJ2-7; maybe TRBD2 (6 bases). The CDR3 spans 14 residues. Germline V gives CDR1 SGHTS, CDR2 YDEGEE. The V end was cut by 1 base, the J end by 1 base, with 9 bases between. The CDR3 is CASSLRGLSYEQYF. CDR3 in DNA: TGTGCCAGCAGCTTGAGGGGACTTTCCTACGAGCAGTACTTC.

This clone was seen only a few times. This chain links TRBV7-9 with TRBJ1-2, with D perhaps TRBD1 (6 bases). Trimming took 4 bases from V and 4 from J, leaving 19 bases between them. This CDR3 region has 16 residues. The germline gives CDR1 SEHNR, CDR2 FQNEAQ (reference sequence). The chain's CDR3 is CASSYKNREALYGYTF. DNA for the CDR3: TGTGCCAGCAGCTACAAAAACAGGGAAGCCCTCTATGGCTACACCTTC.

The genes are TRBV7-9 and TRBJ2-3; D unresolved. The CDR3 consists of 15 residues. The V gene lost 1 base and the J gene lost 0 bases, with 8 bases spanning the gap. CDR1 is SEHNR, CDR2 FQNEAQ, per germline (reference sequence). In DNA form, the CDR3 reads TGTGCCAGCAGCTTAGTGCGCAGCAGCACAGATACGCAGTATTTT. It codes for CASSLVRSSTDTQYF.

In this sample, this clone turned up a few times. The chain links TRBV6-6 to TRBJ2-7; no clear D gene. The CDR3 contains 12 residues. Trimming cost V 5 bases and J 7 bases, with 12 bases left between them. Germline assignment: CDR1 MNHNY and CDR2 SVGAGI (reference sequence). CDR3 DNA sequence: TGTGCCAGCAGTCGAAGCCTCGGGGAGCAGTACTTC. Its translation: CASSRSLGEQYF.

DNA for the CDR3: TGTGCCAGCAGGGGGGGGACTAGCGGTTCCTACGAGCAGTACTTC. It codes for CASRGGTSGSYEQYF. This chain uses TRBV27 with TRBJ2-7; 11 bases agree with TRBD2. CDR3 length equals 15 residues. Germline V gene data show CDR1 as MNHEY and CDR2 as SMNVEV (reference sequence). V trimming: 6 bases; J trimming: 1 base; junction bases outside the gene matches: 5.

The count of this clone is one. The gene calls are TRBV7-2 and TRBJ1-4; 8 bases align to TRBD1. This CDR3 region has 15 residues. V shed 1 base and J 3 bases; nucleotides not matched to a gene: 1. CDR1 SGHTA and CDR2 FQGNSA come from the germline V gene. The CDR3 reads CASSLVRGPNEKLFF. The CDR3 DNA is TGTGCCAGCAGCTTAGTCAGGGGGCCTAATGAAAAACTGTTTTTT. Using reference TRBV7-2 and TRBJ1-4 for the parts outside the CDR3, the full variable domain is GAGVSQSPSNKVTEKGKDVELRCDPISGHTALYWYRQSLGQGLEFLIYFQGNSAPDKSGLPSDRFSAERTGGSVSTLTIQRTQQEDSAVYLCASSLVRGPNEKLFFGSGTQLSVL.

The CDR3 spells CASRGPGAHEQYF. CDR3 DNA: TGTGCCAGCAGAGGCCCCGGGGCCCACGAGCAGTACTTC. This chain uses TRBV6-1 with TRBJ2-7; the D call may be TRBD1 or TRBD2 (5 bases each). There are 13 residues in the CDR3. Trimming took 6 bases from V and 5 from J, leaving 14 bases between them. CDR1 MNHNS and CDR2 SASEGT come from the germline V gene.

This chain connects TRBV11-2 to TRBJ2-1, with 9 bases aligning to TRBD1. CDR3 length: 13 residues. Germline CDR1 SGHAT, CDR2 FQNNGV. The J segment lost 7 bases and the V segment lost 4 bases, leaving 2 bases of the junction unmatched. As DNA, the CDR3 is TGTGCCAGCAGCTCTGACAGGGGGAATGAGCAGTTCTTC. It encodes CASSSDRGNEQFF. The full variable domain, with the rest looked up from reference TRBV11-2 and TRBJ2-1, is EAGVAQSPRYKIIEKRQSVAFWCNPISGHATLYWYQQILGQGPKLLIQFQNNGVVDDSQLPKDRFSAERLKGVDSTLKIQPAKLEDSAVYLCASSSDRGNEQFFGPGTRLTVL.

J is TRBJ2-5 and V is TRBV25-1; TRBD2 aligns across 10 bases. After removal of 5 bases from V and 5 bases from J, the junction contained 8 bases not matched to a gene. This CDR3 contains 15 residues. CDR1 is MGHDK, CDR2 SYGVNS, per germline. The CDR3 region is CASSPLAGVRETQYF. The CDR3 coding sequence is TGTGCCAGCAGTCCTCTAGCGGGAGTCAGGGAGACCCAGTACTTC.

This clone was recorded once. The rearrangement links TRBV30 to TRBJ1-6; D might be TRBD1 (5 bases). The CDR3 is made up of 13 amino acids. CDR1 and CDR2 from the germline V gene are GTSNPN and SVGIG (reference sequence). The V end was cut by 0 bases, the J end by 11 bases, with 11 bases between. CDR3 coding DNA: TGTGCCTGGAGTGTAAAGGACAAGGCACCCCTCCACTTT. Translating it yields CAWSVKDKAPLHF. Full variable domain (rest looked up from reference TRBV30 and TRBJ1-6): SQTIHQWPATLVQPVGSPLSLECTVEGTSNPNLYWYRQAAGRGLQLLFYSVGIGQISSEVPQNLSASRPQDRQFILSSKKLLLSDSGFYLCAWSVKDKAPLHFGNGTRLTVT.

CDR3 protein: CASSEVLALAVNEQFF. The DNA for the CDR3 is TGCGCCAGCAGCGAAGTCCTGGCATTAGCGGTGAATGAGCAGTTCTTC. J is TRBJ2-1 and V is TRBV4-1; a possible D gene is TRBD2 (6 bases). Germline V gene lookup returns CDR1 MGHRA and CDR2 YSYEKL. The CDR3 loop spans 16 amino acids. V lost 5 bases, J lost 7 bases, and 21 bases lay in between.

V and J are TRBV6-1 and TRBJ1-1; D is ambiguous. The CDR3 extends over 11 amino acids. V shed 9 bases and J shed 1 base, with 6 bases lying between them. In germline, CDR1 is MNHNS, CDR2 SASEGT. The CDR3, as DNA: TGTGCCAGTCAGAAGAACACTGAAGCTTTCTTT. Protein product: CASQKNTEAFF.

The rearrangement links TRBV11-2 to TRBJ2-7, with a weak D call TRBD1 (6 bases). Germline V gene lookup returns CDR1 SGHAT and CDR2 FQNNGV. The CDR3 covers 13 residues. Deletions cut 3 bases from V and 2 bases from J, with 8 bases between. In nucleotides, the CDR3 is TGTGCCAGCAGCTTTGACAGGACCTACGAGCAGTACTTC. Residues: CASSFDRTYEQYF. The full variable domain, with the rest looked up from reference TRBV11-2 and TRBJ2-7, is EAGVAQSPRYKIIEKRQSVAFWCNPISGHATLYWYQQILGQGPKLLIQFQNNGVVDDSQLPKDRFSAERLKGVDSTLKIQPAKLEDSAVYLCASSFDRTYEQYFGPGTRLTVT.

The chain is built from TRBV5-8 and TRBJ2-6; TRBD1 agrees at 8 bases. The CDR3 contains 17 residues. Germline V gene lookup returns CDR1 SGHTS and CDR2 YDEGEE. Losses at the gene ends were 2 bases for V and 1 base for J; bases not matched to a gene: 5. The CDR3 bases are TGTGCCAGCAGCTTCAGGGGGCCCGCGTCTGGGGCCAACGTCCTGACTTTC. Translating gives CASSFRGPASGANVLTF.